This is a list of T cell receptor beta chains from one sample in a study of technical replicates of blood from a handful of donors. TCRdb's table, derived via immunoSEQ multiplex PCR, lists solely in-frame clones and lacks some. In the table there are around 97,000 clones, about 96% of which are singletons. Specimen: T cells isolated from PBMCs. The source of these receptors is a human donor in good health. Each CDR3 is given with its conserved first and last residue. A D gene is named only where the DNA matches it firmly. Some rows have no size entry. The others give once, few or many, or a class for an expanded clone.

abundance	d_gene	v_gene	j_gene	CDR3nt	CDR3aa
NA	TRBD2	TRBV9	TRBJ2-1	TGTGCCAGCAGCGCGGGGGGACTAGCGGGAGGCAATGAGCAGTTCTTC	CASSAGGLAGGNEQFF
NA	TRBD2	TRBV4-2	TRBJ2-7	TGTGCCAGCAGCCAAGACCGACTAGCGGGAGGGCACGAGCAGTACTTC	CASSQDRLAGGHEQYF
NA	TRBD2	TRBV27	TRBJ2-2	TGTGCCAGCAGTTCGGGACTAGCGGGAGGAACCGGGGAGCTGTTTTTT	CASSSGLAGGTGELFF
NA	NA	TRBV6-5	TRBJ1-5	TGTGCCAGCAGACGGTCCAGGGATAGCAATCAGCCCCAGCATTTT	CASRRSRDSNQPQHF
NA	NA	TRBV7-2	TRBJ2-7	TGTGCCAGCAGCCGCACCGGGACTTTTTCCTACGAGCAGTACTTC	CASSRTGTFSYEQYF
once	TRBD2	TRBV5-5	TRBJ2-7	TGTGCCAGCACCACCCCCGGGGGGGAAGGAAGGCAGTACTTC	CASTTPGGEGRQYF
NA	TRBD1	TRBV6-6	TRBJ2-1	TGTGCCAGCAGGCCTGGACAGGGTAACTTCTACAATGAGCAGTTCTTC	CASRPGQGNFYNEQFF
NA	NA	TRBV6-5	TRBJ1-2	TGTGCCAGCAGTTACTCTCCAGGGGTGCCCTCCTATGGCTACACCTTC	CASSYSPGVPSYGYTF
NA	NA	TRBV4-3	TRBJ1-2	TGCGCCAGCAGCCAAGAACAGGCCTATGGCTACACCTTC	CASSQEQAYGYTF
NA	TRBD1	TRBV5-1	TRBJ1-2	TGCGCCAGCAGCTTGGCCAGGGGGAAAGAGGGCTATGGCTACACCTTC	CASSLARGKEGYGYTF
NA	NA	TRBV10-3	TRBJ2-1	TGTGCCATCACTACAGGGCGGGAGCTGGGGGGTGAGCAGTTCTTC	CAITTGRELGGEQFF
NA	TRBD1	TRBV10-3	TRBJ1-2	TGTGCCATCAGTGAGTGGGGACAGGGTGATGGCTACACCTTC	CAISEWGQGDGYTF